This T cell receptor (beta chain) was found in a study of glioma-infiltrating T cells. Study results and limitations: Only very few CDR3 sequences appeared in both tissue and blood. Above-expected tissue-blood divergence occurred in all gliomas, most in low-grade ones.

V lost 10 bases to trimming and J lost 3 bases; unmatched junction nucleotides: 13. This CDR3 region has 15 residues. From germline, CDR1 is MDHEN and CDR2 SYDVKM. Comment on this clonotype: The antigen remains undetermined.

Amplification of TCR alpha and beta CDR3 regions from RNA used iRepertoire nested multiplex PCR. One-step reverse transcription and amplification started from approximately 100-400 ng of tissue mRNA or PBMC total RNA. TCRdb independently ran MiXCR on the multiplex PCR reads; one entry per CDR3 protein. The sample shows 150,000 to 200,000 distinct CDR3 sequences, over 40% of them seen only once. This sequence was found in a human donor with low-grade glioma or glioblastoma, undergoing nonglioma brain surgery, or in good health (not recorded which). The chain couples TRBV28 to TRBJ2-5, with 8 bases lining up with TRBD2. The sample consisted of glioma tissue, nonneoplastic brain tissue, or PBMCs (not recorded which). The CDR3 DNA follows: TGTGCCATCAGATCATCGTTTAGCGGGGAAGAGACCCAGTACTTC. Residues: CAIRSSFSGEETQYF.